The clone carrying this TCR beta chain is a singleton in its sample. This table comes from immunoSEQ multiplex PCR, and its TCRdb copy is limited to in-frame clones, with some not included. Of about 200,000 clones in the sample, roughly 82% are singletons; the top ten hold approximately 10%. This sample is part of a study of blood T cell repertoires in COVID-19. This receptor was taken from a man aged 35-49 years who had recovered from COVID-19. The sequenced sample was PBMCs or T cells enriched from blood (not recorded which).

CDR3 nucleotide sequence: TGTGCCAGCAGCTTAGAAACTGGGACTTATCCTTACAATGAGCAGTTCTTC. Translation: CASSLETGTYPYNEQFF. The chain recombines TRBV7-2 with TRBJ2-1; maybe TRBD2 (6 bases). Germline V lookup: CDR1 SGHTA, CDR2 FQGNSA. This CDR3 contains 17 residues. V was cut by 1 base and J by 4 bases, with 17 bases left in between.